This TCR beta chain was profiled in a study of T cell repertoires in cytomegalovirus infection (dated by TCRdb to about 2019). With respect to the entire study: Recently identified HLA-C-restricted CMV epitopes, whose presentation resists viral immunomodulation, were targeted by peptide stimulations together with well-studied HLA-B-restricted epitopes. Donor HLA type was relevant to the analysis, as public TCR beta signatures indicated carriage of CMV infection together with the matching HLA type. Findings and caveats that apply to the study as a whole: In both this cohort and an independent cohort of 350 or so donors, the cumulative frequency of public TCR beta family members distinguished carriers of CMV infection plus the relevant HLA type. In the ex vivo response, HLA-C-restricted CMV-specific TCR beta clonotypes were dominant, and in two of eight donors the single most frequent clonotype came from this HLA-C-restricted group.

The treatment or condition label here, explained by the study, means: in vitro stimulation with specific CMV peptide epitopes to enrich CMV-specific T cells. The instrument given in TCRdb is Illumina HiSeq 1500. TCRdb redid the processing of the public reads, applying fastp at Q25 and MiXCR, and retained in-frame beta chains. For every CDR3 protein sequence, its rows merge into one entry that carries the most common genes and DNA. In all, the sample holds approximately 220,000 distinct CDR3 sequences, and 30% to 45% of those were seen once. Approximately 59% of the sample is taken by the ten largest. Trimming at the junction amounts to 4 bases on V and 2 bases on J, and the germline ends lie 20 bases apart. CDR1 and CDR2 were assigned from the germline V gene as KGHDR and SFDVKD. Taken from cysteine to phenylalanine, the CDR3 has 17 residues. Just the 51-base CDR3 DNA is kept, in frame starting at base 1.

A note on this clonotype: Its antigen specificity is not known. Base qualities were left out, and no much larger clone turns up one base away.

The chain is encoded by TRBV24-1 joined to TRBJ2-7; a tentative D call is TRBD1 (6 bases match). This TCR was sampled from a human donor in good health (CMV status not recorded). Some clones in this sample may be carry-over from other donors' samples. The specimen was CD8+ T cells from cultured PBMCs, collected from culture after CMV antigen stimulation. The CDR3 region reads CATSDIGTREAPYEQYF. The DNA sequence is TGTGCCACCAGTGACATAGGGACAAGGGAAGCCCCCTACGAGCAGTACTTC.